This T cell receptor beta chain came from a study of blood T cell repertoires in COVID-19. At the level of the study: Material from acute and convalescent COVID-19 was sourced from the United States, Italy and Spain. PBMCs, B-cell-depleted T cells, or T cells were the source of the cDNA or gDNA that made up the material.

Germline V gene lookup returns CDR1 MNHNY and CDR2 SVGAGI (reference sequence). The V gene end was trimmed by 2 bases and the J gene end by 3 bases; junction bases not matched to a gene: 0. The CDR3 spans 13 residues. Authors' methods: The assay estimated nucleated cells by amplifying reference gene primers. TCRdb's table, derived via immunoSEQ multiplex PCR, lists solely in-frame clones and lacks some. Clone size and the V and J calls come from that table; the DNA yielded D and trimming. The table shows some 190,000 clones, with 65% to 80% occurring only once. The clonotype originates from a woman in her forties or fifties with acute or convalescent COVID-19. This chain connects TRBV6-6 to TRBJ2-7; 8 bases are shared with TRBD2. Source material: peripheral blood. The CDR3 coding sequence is TGTGCCAGCAGTTACACTAGCGGCTACGAGCAGTACTTC. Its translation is CASSYTSGYEQYF.